Below, one T cell receptor (beta chain) is given with its context. Its target is not known. Alongside a J-beta primer mix, a sample-barcoded 5' primer served in a second PCR lasting roughly 7 to 12 cycles. TCRdb ran MiXCR on the 5' RACE reads and lists one entry per CDR3 protein. The sample yields some 780,000 distinct CDR3 sequences, around three fifths seen once. This sample was included in a study of blood T cells in healthy people across ages. The overall study: About one barcoded beta molecule was captured per two T cells (by template switching). General observations from the study: Diversity of TCR beta correlated strongly with naive T cell percentage.

Healthy individuals of Caucasian origin from Russia, aged about 6 to 100, served as donors. Each donor gave approximately 9.1 milliliters of peripheral blood. V was shortened by 8 bases and J by 9 bases, with 22 bases between the two germline ends. The CDR3 has 14 amino acids. Germline CDR1 SGHTA, CDR2 FQGNSA. Sequenced input: blood. The TCR sequence derives from a middle-aged man in good health. The chain joins TRBV7-2 to TRBJ2-5; D assignment may be TRBD1 or TRBD2 (6 bases each). CDR3 coding DNA: TGTGCCAGCCGGGGAGGACCAGGAGCAGGGGCCCAGTACTTC. Its translation: CASRGGPGAGAQYF.